This T cell receptor beta chain was identified in a study of prognosis after radiotherapy for stage I lung cancer. About the study: Patients (more than twelve men, several women) were aged roughly 53 to 95, median about 75 years. Receipt of concurrent therapy with stereotactic body radiotherapy occurred in no patient.

By two-round multiplex PCR, the TCR beta CDR3 was amplified from genomic DNA. Individual primers that were specific to each TRBV and TRBJ gene served in first-round PCR. TCRdb processed the multiplex PCR reads anew with MiXCR; each CDR3 protein has one entry. The table shows more than 15,000 distinct CDR3 sequences, with about a sixth occurring only once. This clonotype was observed at least ten times. On CT and PET/CT, all patients were node-negative, and none had prior chemotherapy, radiotherapy or other malignancies. V shed 2 bases and J 4 bases; nucleotides not matched to a gene: 10. CDR1 and CDR2 (germline): ENHRY, SYGVKD. The CDR3 is made up of 17 amino acids.

The clonotype originates from a donor of 50 years or more with non-small cell lung cancer. The V gene is TRBV10-3, the J gene TRBJ2-1, with 8 bases lining up with TRBD1. Sequenced here: PBMCs, sampled before or after stereotactic body radiation therapy (not recorded which). The CDR3 loop reads CAISERGRQGPYNEQFF. Written as DNA, the CDR3 is TGTGCCATCAGTGAGAGGGGACGACAGGGGCCATACAATGAGCAGTTCTTC.